This TCR beta chain emerged from a study of shared clonotypes between healthy human individuals (TCRdb year 2020). About the study as a whole: The cohort comprised two women and a few men aged 18 to 49 years. For each donor, three plates each were used for CD4 naive and CD4 memory, two plates were used for CD8 naive, and one plate was used for CD8 memory. The study deeply sequenced blood TCR repertoires of five healthy adults to estimate repertoire size and the extent of clonotype sharing between individuals. Different laboratories and diverse techniques were used to prepare libraries and sequence TCR repertoires, to increase sequencing depth and limit assay-specific biases. Between about 0.94 and 10 billion PBMCs per donor were obtained by leukapheresis.

A remark on this clone: What this receptor recognizes is not known. Within one base of it there is no much larger clone, and no base qualities were kept.

Using the deep immunoSEQ assay, multiplex PCR amplified TCR CDR3 regions from genomic DNA. Extracted genomic DNA from each cell subset was distributed evenly across all wells of several immunoSEQ 96-well plates, and each plate was treated as a replicate. For sorted subsets, around 200 ng genomic DNA, equal to tens of thousands of T cell genomes, was loaded into each replicate PCR. Purified libraries were quantified with a Qubit 3.0 fluorometer, sized on a Bioanalyzer 2100, and re-quantified with the KAPA Library Quantification kit. Each immunoSEQ 96-well plate was sequenced on its own single-read 150-cycle Illumina NextSeq 550 flow cell. The source study handled its data this way. The immunoSEQ output contained only junctional sequences without quality scores, so filtering could not match that applied to full-length reads. Sequences were annotated with PyIR, a Python wrapper for IgBLAST v1.9, using IMGT germline references to assign V/J genes and CDR3. Reads with weak V/J assignments (E-value above 1e-6), missing CDR3, stop codons, out-of-frame junctions, or ambiguous translated residues were removed. A V3J clonotype was defined by an identical inferred V gene, J gene, and CDR3 amino acid sequence. Percentage overlap between repertoires was calculated by dividing the number of shared unique clonotypes by the size of the smaller repertoire. RTK rarefaction, the Chao1 estimator, and Recon v2.1 estimates of unobserved clonotypes were used to assess repertoire richness. OLGA was used to compute generation probabilities for all TCRbeta clonotypes that the gDNA method yielded from a handful of donors. TCRdb re-hosts the immuneACCESS table, in-frame sequences only. Its copies lack some clones; in the studies checked, an unresolved V gene accounts for under half of them, and the cause for the rest is not known. The V and J calls and clone size come from that table; D and trimming were worked out from the DNA. The sample profile shows about 680,000 clones; roughly nine tenths of them were found once. About 24% of the sample comes from the top ten.

Results and caveats for the whole study, not just this receptor: Because the study included only a small number of donors, the genetic and exposure-history diversity represented was limited. Higher generation probabilities were observed for clonotypes shared by all four sorted-subset donors than for non-shared clonotypes. Rarefaction of sorted-subset datasets indicated incomplete sequencing despite the large sequencing depth. Estimated clonotype richness was generally larger for naive than for memory subsets. Based on pairwise subsampling, the degree of clonotype sharing among donors was expected to be affected by sequencing depth. Only blood was sampled, and tissue TCR repertoires likely differ from those in blood. Across several donors, about 5.2% of naive CD4, approximately 3.5% of naive CD8, under 2.5% of memory CD4, and over 0.35% of memory CD8 clonotypes were shared.

CD8 naive samples were CD45RO-negative cells positively selected for CCR7, giving a CD45RA+CCR7+ population that excluded TemRA cells. Healthy HIV-negative adults with no recently reported acute infections or vaccinations were included as donors. All donors were Caucasian adults living in Nashville, Tennessee, USA. Blood was obtained by leukapheresis, after which PBMCs were separated by Ficoll-Histopaque density gradient centrifugation and cryopreserved in liquid nitrogen vapor phase. Analytical flow cytometry was used to check the purity and quantity of every magnetically sorted T cell population. From each sorted fraction, genomic DNA was isolated and quantified by UV absorbance on a Nanodrop 2000c. CDR1 MNHEY and CDR2 SMNVEV were looked up in the germline V gene (reference sequence). A distance of 11 bases separates the germline ends of V and J, which lose 5 bases and 3 bases respectively. Inclusive of the bounding cysteine and phenylalanine, the CDR3 is 13 residues long. Kept here is only the CDR3 DNA, which spans 39 bases and is read in frame from base 1.

The sequence came from a man aged 25 to 40 in good health. The rearrangement joined TRBV27 to TRBJ2-7; no D gene is confidently identified. Sample: naive CD8+ T cells sorted from blood. The sample's cell subset or site label is to be understood as: CD45RA+CCR7+. The nucleotide sequence is TGTGCCAGCAGTGGGTCCAGGTTCTACGAGCAGTACTTC. Translated, it reads CASSGSRFYEQYF.